This TCR beta chain was recovered during a study of blood T cell repertoires in COVID-19. Turning to the study itself: Samples came from the United States, Italy and Spain, spanning acute and convalescent COVID-19.

Patients of the Seattle cohort, enrolled during active infection, were followed longitudinally. The germline V gene encodes CDR1 MNHEY and CDR2 SVGEGT. Germline trimming cut 5 bases from V and 3 bases from J; bases unmatched to any gene: 7. The CDR3 loop spans 17 amino acids. Source study methods: Reference gene primer amplification in the assay estimated nucleated cell counts. The repertoire was sequenced with immunoSEQ multiplex PCR; TCRdb's copy has only in-frame clones and lacks some. That table is the source of V, J and clone size, and D and trimming were worked out from the DNA. This table holds roughly 340,000 clones, about nine tenths found once.

The rearrangement joins TRBV6-2 or TRBV6-3 to TRBJ2-2; 12 bases map to TRBD1. This receptor was identified in a woman between 45 and 65 years old with COVID-19, enrolled during active disease. Sequences were obtained from peripheral blood. Here the CDR3 reads CASSTRDRGLYTGELFF. CDR3 sequence (DNA): TGTGCCAGCAGTACCCGGGACAGGGGGCTGTACACCGGGGAGCTGTTTTTT.